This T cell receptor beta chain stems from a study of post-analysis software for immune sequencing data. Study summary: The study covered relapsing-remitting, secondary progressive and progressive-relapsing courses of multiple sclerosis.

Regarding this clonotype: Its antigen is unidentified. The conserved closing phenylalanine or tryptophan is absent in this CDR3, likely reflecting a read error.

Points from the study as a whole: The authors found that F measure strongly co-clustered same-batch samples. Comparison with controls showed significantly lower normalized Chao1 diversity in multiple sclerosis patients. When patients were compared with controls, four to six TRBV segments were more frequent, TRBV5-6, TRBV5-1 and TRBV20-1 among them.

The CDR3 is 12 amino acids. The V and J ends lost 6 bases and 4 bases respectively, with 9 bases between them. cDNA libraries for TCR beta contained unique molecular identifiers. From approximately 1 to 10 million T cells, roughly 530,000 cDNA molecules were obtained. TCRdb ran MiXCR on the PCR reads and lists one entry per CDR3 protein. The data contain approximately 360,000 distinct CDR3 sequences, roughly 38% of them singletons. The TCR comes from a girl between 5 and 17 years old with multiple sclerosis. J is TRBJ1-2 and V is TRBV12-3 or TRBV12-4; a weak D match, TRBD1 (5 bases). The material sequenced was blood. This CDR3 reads CASSLTVYGYTV. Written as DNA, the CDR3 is TGTGCCAGCAGCCTGACAGTCTATGGCTACACCGTC.